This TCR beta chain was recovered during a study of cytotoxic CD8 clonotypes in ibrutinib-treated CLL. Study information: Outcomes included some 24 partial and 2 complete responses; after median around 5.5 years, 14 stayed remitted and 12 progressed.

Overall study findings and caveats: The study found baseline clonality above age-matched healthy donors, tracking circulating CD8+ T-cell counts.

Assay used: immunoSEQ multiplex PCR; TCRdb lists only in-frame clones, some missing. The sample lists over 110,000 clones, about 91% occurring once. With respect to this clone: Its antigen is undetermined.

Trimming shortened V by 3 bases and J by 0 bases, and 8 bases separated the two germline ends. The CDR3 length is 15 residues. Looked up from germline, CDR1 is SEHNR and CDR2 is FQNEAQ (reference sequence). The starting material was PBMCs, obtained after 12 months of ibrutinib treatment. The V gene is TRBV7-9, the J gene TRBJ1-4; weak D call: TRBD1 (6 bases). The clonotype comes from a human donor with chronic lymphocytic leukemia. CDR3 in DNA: TGTGCCAGCAGCTTCGGGACAACAACTAATGAAAAACTGTTTTTT. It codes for CASSFGTTTNEKLFF.